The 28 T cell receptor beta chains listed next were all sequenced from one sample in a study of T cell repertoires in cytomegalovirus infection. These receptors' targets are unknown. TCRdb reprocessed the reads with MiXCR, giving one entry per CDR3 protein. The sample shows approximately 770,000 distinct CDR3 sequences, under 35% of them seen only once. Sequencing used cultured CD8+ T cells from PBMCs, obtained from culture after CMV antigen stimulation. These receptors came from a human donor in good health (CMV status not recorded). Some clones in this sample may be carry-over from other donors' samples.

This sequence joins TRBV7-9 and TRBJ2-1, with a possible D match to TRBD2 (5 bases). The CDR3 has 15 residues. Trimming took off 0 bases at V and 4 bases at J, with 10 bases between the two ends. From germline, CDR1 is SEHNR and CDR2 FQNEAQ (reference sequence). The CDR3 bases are TGTGCCAGCAGCTTAGCCGGGAAAGCATACAATGAGCAGTTCTTC. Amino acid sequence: CASSLAGKAYNEQFF.

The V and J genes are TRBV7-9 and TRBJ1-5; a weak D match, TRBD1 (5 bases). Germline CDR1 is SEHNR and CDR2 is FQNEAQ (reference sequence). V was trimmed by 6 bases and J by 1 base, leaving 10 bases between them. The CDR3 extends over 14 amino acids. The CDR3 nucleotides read TGTGCCAGCAGAAGTGGGGACAGCAATCAGCCCCAGCATTTT. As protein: CASRSGDSNQPQHF.

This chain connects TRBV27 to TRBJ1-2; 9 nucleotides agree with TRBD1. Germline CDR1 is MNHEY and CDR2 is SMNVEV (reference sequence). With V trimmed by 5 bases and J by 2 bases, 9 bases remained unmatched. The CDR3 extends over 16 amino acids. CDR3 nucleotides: TGTGCCAGCAGTCCCCTACAGGGGGCGGTGAACTATGGCTACACCTTC. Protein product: CASSPLQGAVNYGYTF.

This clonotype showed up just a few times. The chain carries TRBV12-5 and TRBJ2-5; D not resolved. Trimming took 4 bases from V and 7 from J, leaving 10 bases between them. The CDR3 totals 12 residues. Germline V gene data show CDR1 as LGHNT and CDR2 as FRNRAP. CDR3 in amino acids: CASGWTPGTQYF. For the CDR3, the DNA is TGTGCTAGTGGTTGGACCCCAGGGACCCAGTACTTC. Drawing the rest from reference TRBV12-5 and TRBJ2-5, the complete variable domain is DARVTQTPRHKVTEMGQEVTMRCQPILGHNTVFWYRQTMMQGLELLAYFRNRAPLDDSGMPKDRFSAEMPDATLATLKIQPSEPRDSAVYFCASGWTPGTQYFGPGTRLLVL.

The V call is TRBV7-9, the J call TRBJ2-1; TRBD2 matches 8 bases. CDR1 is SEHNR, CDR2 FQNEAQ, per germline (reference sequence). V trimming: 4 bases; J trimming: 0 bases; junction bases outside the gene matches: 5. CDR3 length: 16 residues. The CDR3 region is CASSSKRGGSYNEQFF. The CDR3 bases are TGTGCCAGCAGCTCGAAACGGGGGGGCTCCTACAATGAGCAGTTCTTC.

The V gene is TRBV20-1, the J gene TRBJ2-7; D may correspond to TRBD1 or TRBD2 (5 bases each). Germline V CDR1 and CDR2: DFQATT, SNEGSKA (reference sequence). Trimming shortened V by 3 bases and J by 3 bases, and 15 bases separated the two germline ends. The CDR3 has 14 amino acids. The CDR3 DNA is TGCAGTGCTAGGCACAGGTTGGGGGTCTACGAGCAGTACGTC. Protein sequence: CSARHRLGVYEQYV.

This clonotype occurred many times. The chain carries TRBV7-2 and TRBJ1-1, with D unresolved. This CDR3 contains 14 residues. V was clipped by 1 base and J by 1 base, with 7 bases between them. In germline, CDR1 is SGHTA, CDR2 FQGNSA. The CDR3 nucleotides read TGTGCCAGCAGCTTAGTGTCTGGGAACACTGAAGCTTTCTTT. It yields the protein CASSLVSGNTEAFF.

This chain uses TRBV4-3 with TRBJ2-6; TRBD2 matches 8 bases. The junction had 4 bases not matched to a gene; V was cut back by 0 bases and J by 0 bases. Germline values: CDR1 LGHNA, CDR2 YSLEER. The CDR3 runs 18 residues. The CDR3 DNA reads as TGCGCCAGCAGCCAAGAAATAGCGGGAACCTCTGGGGCCAACGTCCTGACTTTC. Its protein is CASSQEIAGTSGANVLTF.

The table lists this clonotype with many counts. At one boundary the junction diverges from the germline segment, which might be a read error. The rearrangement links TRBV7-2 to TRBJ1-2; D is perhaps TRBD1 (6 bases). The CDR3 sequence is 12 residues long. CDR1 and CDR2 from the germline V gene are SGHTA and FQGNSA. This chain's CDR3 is CASSLGGGPSAF. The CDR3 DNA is TGTGCCAGCAGCTTAGGTGGGGGGCCTTCGGCCTTC.

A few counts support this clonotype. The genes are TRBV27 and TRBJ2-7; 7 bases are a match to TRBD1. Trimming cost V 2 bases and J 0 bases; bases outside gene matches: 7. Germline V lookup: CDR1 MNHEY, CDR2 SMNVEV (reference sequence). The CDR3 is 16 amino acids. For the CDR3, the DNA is TGTGCCAGCAGTTTACATGGGACAGTGAACTCCTACGAGCAGTACTTC. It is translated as CASSLHGTVNSYEQYF.

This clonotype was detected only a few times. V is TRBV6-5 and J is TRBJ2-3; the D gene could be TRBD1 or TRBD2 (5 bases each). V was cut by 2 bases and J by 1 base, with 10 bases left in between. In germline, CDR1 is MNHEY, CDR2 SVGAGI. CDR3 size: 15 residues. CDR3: CASSYVGTGTDTQYF. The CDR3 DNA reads TGTGCCAGCAGTTACGTGGGGACGGGCACAGATACGCAGTATTTT.

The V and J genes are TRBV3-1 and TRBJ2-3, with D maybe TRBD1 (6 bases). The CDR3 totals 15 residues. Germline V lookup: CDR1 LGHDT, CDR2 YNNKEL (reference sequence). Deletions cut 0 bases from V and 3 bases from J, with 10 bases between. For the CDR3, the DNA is TGTGCCAGCAGCCAAGAGCAGGGGCGGACAGATACGCAGTATTTT. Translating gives CASSQEQGRTDTQYF.

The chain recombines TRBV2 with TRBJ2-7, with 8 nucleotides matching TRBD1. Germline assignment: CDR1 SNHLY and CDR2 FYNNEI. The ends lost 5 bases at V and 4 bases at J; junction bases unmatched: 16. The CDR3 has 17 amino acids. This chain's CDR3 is CASSPNDYTRGPYEQYF. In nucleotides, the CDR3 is TGTGCCAGCAGTCCCAACGACTATACCAGGGGGCCTTACGAGCAGTACTTC.

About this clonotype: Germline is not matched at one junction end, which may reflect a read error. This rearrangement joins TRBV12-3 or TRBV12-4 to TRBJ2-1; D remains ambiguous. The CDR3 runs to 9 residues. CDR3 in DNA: TGTGCCGGCAGGCCTGAGCAGTTCTTC. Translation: CAGRPEQFF.

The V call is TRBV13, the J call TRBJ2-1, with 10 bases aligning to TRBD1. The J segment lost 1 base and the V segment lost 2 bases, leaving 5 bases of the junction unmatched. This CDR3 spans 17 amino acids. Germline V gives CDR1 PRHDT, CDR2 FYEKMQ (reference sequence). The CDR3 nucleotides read TGTGCCAGCAGCTTATGGAAGGGACAGGGGTCCTACAATGAGCAGTTCTTC. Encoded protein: CASSLWKGQGSYNEQFF. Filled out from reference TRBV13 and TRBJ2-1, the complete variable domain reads AAGVIQSPRHLIKEKRETATLKCYPIPRHDTVYWYQQGPGQDPQFLISFYEKMQSDKGSIPDRFSAQQFSDYHSELNMSSLELGDSALYFCASSLWKGQGSYNEQFFGPGTRLTVL.

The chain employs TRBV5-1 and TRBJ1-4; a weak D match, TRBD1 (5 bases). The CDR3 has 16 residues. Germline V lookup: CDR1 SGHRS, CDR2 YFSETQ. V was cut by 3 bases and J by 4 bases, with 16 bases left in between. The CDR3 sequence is CASSSTRDGYNEKLFF. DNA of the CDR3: TGCGCCAGCAGCTCAACCCGGGACGGATATAATGAAAAACTGTTTTTT.

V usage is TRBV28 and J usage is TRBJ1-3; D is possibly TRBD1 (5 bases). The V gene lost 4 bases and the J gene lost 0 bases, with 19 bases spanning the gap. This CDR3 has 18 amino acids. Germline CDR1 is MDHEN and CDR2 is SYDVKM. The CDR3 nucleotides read TGTGCCAGCAGTTCCCCGGGACTTACCCAACTCTCTGGAAACACCATATATTTT. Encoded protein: CASSSPGLTQLSGNTIYF.

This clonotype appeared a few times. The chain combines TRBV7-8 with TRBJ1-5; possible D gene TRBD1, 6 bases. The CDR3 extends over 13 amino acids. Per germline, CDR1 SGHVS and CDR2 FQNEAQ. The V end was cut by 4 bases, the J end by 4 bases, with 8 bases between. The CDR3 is CASSWRGNQPQHF. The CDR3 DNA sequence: TGTGCCAGCAGCTGGAGGGGGAATCAGCCCCAGCATTTT. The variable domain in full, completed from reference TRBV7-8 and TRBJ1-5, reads GAGVSQSPRYKVAKRGQDVALRCDPISGHVSLFWYQQALGQGPEFLTYFQNEAQLDKSGLPSDRFFAERPEGSVSTLKIQRTQQEDSAVYLCASSWRGNQPQHFGDGTRLSIL.

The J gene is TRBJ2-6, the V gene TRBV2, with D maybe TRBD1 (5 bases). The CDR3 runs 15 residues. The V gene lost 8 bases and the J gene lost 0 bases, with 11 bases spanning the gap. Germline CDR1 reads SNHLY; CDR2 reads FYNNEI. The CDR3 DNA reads TGTGCCAGCCGTACAGGCGACTCTGGGGCCAACGTCCTGACTTTC. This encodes CASRTGDSGANVLTF.

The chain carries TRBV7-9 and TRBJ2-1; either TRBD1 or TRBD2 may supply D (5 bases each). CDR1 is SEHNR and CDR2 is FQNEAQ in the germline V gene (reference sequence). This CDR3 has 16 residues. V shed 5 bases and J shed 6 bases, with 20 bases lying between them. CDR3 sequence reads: CASSPRPGPKANEQFF. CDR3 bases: TGTGCCAGCAGCCCCCGGCCGGGACCAAAGGCCAATGAGCAGTTCTTC.

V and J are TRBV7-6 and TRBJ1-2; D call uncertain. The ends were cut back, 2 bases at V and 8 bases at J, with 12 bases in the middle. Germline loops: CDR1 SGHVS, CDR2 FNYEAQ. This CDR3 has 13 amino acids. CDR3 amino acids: CASSLYVVDGYTF. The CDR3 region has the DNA TGTGCCAGCAGCTTATACGTGGTGGACGGCTACACCTTC.

CDR3 protein: CASSFGTNNEQFF. In DNA form, the CDR3 reads TGTGCCAGCAGTTTTGGGACCAACAATGAGCAGTTCTTC. The V and J genes are TRBV6-5 and TRBJ2-1; perhaps D is TRBD1 or TRBD2 (5 bases each). The CDR3 extends over 13 amino acids. Germline V gene sequence: CDR1 MNHEY, CDR2 SVGAGI. The germline V and J ends were trimmed by 4 bases and 5 bases, with 9 bases remaining between them.

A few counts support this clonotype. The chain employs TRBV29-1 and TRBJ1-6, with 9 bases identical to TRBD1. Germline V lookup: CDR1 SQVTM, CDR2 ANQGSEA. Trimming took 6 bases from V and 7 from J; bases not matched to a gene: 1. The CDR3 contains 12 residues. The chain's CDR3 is CSVGQGNSPLHF. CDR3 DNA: TGCAGCGTGGGACAGGGAAATTCACCCCTCCACTTT. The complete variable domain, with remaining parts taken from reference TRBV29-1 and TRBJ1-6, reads SAVISQKPSRDICQRGTSLTIQCQVDSQVTMMFWYRQQPGQSLTLIATANQGSEATYESGFVIDKFPISRPNLTFSTLTVSNMSPEDSSIYLCSVGQGNSPLHFGNGTRLTVT.

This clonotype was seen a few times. CDR3 nucleotides: TGCGCCAGCAGCTGGAGCGGGACTAGCGGGACCCCCGGCTACAATGAGCAGTTCTTC. Translation: CASSWSGTSGTPGYNEQFF. V is TRBV5-1 and J is TRBJ2-1; 13 nucleotides match TRBD2. Germline V lookup: CDR1 SGHRS, CDR2 YFSETQ. The CDR3 sequence is 19 residues long. V lost 3 bases and J lost 3; bases outside the gene matches: 12.

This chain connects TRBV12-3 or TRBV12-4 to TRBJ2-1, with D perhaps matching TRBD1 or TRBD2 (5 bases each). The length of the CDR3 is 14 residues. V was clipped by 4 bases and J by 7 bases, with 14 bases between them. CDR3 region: CASSSGTRGNEQFF. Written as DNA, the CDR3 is TGTGCCAGCAGTTCCGGGACCCGAGGGAATGAGCAGTTCTTC.

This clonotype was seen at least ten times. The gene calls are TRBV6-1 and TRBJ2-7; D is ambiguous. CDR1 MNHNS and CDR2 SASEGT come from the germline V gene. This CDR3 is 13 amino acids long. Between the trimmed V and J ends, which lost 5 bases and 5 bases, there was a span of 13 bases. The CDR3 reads CASSHPTKHEQYV. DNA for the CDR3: TGTGCCAGCAGTCACCCGACCAAGCACGAGCAGTACGTC.

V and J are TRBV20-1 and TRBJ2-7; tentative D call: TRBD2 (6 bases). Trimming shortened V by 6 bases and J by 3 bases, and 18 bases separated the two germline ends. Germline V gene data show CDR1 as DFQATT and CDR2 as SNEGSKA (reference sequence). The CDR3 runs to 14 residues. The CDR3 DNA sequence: TGCAGTGCCCCAGGAGATAGCGGATTCTACGAGCAGTACTTC. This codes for CSAPGDSGFYEQYF.

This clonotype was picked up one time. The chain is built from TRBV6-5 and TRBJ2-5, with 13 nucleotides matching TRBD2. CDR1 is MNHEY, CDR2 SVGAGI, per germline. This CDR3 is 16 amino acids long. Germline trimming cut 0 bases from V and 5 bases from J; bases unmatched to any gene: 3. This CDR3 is CASSYSTSGGFETQYF. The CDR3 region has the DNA TGTGCCAGCAGTTACTCGACTAGCGGGGGGTTTGAGACCCAGTACTTC.